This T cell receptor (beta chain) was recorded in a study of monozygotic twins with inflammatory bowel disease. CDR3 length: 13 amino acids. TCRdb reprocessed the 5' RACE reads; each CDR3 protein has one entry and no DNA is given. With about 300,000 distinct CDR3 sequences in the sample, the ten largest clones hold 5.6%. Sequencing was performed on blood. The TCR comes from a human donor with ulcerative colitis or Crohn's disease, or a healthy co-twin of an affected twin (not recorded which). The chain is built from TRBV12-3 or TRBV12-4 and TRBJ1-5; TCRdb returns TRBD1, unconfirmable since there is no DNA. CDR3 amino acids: CASSSQLTQGRHF.